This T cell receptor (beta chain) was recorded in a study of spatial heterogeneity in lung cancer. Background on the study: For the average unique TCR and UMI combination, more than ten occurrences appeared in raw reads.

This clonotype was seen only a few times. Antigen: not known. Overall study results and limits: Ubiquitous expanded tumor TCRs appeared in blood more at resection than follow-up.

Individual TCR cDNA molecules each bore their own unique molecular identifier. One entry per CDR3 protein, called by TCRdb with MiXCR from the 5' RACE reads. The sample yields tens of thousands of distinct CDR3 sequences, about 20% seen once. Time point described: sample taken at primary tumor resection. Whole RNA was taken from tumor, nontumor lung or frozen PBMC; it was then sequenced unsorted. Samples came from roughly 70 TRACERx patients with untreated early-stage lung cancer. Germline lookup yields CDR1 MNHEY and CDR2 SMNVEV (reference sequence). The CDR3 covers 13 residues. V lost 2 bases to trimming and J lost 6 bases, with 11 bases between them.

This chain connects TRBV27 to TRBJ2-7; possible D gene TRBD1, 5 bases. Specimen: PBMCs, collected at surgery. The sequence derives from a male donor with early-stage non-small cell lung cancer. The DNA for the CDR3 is TGTGCCAGCAGTTTAAGTGGTAGGGGCGAGCAGTACTTC. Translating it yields CASSLSGRGEQYF.